This T cell receptor (beta chain) is from a study of siplizumab effects on memory and regulatory T cells. General study results and limits: Roughly 80-97% of proliferating CD4+ or CD8+ clones defied assignment to a naive or memory phenotype.

Turning to this clone: What it binds is unknown.

The table came from immunoSEQ multiplex PCR; TCRdb's copy has only in-frame clones and leaves some out. The sample shows 95,000 to 110,000 clones, over 90% of them seen only once. The origin of this receptor is a human donor in good health. The specimen sequenced was Tregs sorted from blood.

The DNA of the CDR3 is TGTGCCAGCAGCCGACTGAACACTGAAGCTTTCTTT. This encodes CASSRLNTEAFF. The chain carries TRBV7-8 and TRBJ1-1; D is unresolved. V was cut by 5 bases and J by 0 bases, with 4 bases left in between. Germline-derived CDR1 and CDR2 are SGHVS and FQNEAQ. The CDR3 covers 12 residues.